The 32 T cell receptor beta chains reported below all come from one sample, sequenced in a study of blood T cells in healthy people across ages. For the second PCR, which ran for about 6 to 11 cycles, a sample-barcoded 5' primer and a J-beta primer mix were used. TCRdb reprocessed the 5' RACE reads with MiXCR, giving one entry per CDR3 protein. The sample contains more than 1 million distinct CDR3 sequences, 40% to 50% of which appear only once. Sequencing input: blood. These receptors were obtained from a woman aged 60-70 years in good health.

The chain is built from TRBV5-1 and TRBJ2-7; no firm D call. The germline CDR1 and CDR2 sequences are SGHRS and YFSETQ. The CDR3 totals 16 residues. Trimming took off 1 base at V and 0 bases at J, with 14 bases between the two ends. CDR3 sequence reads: CASSLSVPVSSYEQYF. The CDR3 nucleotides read TGCGCCAGCAGCTTGTCGGTTCCAGTCAGCTCCTACGAGCAGTACTTC.

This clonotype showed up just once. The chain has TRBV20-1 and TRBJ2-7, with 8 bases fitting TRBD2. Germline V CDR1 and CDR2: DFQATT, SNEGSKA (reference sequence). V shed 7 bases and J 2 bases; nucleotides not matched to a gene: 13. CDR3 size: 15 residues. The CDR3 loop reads CSVPPTSGLTYEQYF. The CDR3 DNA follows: TGCAGTGTGCCCCCTACTAGCGGTCTAACCTACGAGCAGTACTTC.

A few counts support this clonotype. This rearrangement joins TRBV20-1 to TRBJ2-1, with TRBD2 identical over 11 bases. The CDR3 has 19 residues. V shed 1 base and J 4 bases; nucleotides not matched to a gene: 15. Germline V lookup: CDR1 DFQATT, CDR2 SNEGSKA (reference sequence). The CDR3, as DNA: TGCAGTGCTAGAGGAGGGGGGACTAGCGGACCGGAGCGGTACAATGAGCAGTTCTTC. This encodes CSARGGGTSGPERYNEQFF.

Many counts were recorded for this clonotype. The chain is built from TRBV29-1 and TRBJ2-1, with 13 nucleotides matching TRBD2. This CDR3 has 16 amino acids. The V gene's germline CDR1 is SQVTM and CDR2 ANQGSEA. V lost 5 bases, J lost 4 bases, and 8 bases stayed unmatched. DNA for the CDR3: TGCAGCGTTCGCGGGACTAGCGGGAAAGCATACAATGAGCAGTTCTTC. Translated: CSVRGTSGKAYNEQFF.

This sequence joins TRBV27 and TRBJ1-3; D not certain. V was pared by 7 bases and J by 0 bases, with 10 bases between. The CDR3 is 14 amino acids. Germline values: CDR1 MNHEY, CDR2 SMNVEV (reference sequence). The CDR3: CASIPPSSGNTIYF. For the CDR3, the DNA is TGTGCCAGCATCCCCCCGAGCTCTGGAAACACCATATATTTT.

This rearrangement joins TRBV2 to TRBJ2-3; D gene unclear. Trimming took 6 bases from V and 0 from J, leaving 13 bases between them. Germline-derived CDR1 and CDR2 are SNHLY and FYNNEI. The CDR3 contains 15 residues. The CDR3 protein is CASRELAFSTDTQYF. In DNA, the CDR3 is TGTGCCAGCAGGGAACTGGCTTTTAGCACAGATACGCAGTATTTT.

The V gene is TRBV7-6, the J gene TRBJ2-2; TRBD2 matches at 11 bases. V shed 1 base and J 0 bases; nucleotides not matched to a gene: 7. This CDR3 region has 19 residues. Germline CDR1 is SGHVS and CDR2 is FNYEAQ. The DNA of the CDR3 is TGTGCCAGCAGCTTAGTTCCTAGCGGGAGGTCGCCGAACACCGGGGAGCTGTTTTTT. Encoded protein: CASSLVPSGRSPNTGELFF. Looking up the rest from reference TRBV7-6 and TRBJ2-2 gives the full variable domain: GAGVSQSPRYKVTKRGQDVALRCDPISGHVSLYWYRQALGQGPEFLTYFNYEAQQDKSGLPNDRFSAERPEGSISTLTIQRTEQRDSAMYRCASSLVPSGRSPNTGELFFGEGSRLTVL.

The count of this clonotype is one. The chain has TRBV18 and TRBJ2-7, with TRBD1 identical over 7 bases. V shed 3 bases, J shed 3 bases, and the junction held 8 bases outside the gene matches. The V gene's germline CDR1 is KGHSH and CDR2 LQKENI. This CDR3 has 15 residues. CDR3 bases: TGTGCCAGCTCACCGAATCTGGGACAGAGCTACGAGCAGTACTTC. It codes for CASSPNLGQSYEQYF.

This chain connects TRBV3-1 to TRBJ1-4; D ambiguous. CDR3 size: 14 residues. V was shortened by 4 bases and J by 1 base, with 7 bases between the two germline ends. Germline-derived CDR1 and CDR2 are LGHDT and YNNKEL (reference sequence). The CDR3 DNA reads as TGTGCCAGCAGCCCGGACGTAACTAATGAAAAACTGTTTTTT. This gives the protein CASSPDVTNEKLFF.

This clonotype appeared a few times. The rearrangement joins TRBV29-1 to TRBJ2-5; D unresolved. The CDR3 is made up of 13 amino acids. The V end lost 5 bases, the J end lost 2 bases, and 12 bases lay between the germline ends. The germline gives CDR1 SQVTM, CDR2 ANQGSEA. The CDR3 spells CSVISATQETQYF. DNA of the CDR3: TGCAGCGTTATCAGCGCTACTCAAGAGACCCAGTACTTC.

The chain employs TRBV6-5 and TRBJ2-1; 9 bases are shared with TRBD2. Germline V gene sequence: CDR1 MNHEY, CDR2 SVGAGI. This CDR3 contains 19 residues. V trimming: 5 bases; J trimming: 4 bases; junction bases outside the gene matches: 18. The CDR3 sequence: CASSPSSRSAGGEYNEQFF. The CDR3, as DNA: TGTGCCAGCAGTCCCTCGAGCCGATCAGCGGGAGGCGAATACAATGAGCAGTTCTTC.

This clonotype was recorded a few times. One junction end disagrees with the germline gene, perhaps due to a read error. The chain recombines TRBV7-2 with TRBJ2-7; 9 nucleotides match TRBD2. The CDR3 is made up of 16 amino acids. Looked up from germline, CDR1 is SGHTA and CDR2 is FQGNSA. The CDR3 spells CASSLANGLASSEQYF. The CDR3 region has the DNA TGTGCCAGCAGCTTAGCGAACGGACTAGCGTCCTCCGAGCAGTACTTC.

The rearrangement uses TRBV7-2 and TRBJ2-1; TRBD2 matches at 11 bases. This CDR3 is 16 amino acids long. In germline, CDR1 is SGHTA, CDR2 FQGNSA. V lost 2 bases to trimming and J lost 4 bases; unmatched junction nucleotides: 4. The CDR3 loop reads CASSLTSGSRYNEQFF. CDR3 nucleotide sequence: TGTGCCAGCAGCTTAACTAGCGGGAGCCGGTACAATGAGCAGTTCTTC.

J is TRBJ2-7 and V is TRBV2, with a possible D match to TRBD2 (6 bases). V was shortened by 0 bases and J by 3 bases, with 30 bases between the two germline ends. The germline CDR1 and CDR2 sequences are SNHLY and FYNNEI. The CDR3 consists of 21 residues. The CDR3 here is CASSEAGGLTLSSAPGYEQYF. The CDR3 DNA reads TGTGCCAGCAGTGAAGCGGGCGGCCTGACCCTATCTAGCGCGCCAGGCTACGAGCAGTACTTC.

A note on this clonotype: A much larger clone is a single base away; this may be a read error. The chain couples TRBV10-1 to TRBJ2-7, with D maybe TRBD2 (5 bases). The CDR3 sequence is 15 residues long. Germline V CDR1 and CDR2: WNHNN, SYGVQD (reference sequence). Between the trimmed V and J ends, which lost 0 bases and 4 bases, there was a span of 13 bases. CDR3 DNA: TGCGCCAGCAGTGAGTCGAGGGCAGGCGATTACGAGCAGTACTTC. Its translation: CASSESRAGDYEQYF.

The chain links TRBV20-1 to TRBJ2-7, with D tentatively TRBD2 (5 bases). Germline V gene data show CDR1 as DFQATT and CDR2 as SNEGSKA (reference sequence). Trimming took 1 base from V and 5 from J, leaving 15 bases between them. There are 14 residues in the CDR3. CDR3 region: CSARVAAAVDEQYF. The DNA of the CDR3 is TGCAGTGCTAGAGTCGCCGCAGCGGTGGACGAGCAGTACTTC.

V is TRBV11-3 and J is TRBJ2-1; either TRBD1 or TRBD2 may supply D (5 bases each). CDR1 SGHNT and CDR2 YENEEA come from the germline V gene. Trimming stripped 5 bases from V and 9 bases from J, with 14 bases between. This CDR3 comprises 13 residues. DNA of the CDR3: TGTGCCAGCAGCCGGGACGAATGGGGTGAGCAGTTCTTC. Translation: CASSRDEWGEQFF.

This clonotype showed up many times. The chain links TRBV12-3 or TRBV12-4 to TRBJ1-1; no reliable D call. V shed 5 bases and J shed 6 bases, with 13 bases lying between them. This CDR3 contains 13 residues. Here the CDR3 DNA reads TGTGCCAGCAGTCCCGGTCAGGCGGCTGAAGCTTTCTTT. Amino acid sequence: CASSPGQAAEAFF.

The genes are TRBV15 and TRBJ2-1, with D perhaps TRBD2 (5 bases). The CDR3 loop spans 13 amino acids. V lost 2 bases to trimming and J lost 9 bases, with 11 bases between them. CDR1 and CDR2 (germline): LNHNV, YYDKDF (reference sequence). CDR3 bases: TGTGCCACCAGCAGAATCAGCAGCGGTGAGCAGTTCTTC. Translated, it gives CATSRISSGEQFF. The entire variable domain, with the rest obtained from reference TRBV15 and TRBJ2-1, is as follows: DAMVIQNPRYQVTQFGKPVTLSCSQTLNHNVMYWYQQKSSQAPKLLFHYYDKDFNNEADTPDNFQSRRPNTSFCFLDIRSPGLGDTAMYLCATSRISSGEQFFGPGTRLTVL.

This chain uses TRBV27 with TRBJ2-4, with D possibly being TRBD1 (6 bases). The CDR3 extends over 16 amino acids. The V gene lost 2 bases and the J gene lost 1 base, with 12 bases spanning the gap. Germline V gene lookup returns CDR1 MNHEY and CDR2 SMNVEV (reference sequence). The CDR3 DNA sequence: TGTGCCAGCAGTTTAGGGGGCCGCAGGGCCAAAAACATTCAGTACTTC. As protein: CASSLGGRRAKNIQYF.

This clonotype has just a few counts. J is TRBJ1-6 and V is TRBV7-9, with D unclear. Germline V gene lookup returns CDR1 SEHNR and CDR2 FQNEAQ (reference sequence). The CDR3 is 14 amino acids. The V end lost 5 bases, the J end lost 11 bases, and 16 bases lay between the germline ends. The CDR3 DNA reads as TGTGCCAGCAGCATCAGCGGGGATAGGGCACCCCTCCACTTT. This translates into CASSISGDRAPLHF.

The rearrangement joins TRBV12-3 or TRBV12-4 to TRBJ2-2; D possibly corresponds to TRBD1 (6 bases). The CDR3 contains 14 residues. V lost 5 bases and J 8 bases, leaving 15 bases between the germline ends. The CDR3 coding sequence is TGTGCCAGCAGTCCCCGAACAGGGAAGGGGGAGCTGTTTTTT. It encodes CASSPRTGKGELFF.

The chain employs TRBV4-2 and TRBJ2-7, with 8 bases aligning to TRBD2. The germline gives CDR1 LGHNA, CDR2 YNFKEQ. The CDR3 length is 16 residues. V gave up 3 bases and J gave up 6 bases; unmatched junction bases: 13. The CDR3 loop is CASSQLRGTRSSEQYF. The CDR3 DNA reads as TGTGCCAGCAGCCAGCTCAGAGGGACTAGAAGTTCCGAGCAGTACTTC.

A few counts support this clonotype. The CDR3 loop is CASSELAGAQETQYF. CDR3 coding DNA: TGTGCCAGCAGCGAACTAGCGGGGGCGCAAGAGACCCAGTACTTC. This sequence joins TRBV9 and TRBJ2-5, with 11 nucleotides matching TRBD2. V shed 3 bases, J shed 2 bases, and the junction held 3 bases outside the gene matches. This CDR3 comprises 15 residues. The V gene's germline CDR1 is SGDLS and CDR2 YYNGEE.

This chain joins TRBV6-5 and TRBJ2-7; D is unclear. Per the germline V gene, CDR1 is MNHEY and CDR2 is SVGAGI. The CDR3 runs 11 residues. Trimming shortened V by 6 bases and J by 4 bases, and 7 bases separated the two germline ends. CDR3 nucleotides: TGTGCCAGCAGGCAACGGTACGAGCAGTACTTC. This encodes CASRQRYEQYF.

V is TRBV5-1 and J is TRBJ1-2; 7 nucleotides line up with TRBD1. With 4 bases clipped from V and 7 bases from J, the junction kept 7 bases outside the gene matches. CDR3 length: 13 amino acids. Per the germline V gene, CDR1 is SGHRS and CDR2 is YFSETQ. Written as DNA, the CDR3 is TGCGCCAGCAGCCAGGGGGAGGTCCTTGGCTACACCTTC. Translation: CASSQGEVLGYTF.

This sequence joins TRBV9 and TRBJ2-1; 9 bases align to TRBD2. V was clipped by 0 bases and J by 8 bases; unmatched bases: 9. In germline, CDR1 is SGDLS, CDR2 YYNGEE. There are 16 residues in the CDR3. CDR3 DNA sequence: TGTGCCAGCAGCGTAGCCCTGACTAGCGGTAGGGATGAGCAGTTCTTC. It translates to CASSVALTSGRDEQFF.

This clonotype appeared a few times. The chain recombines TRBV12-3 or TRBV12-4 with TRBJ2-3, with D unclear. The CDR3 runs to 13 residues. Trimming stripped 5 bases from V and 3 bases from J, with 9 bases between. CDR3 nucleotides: TGTGCCAGCAGTCCATCGACGACAGATACGCAGTATTTT. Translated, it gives CASSPSTTDTQYF.

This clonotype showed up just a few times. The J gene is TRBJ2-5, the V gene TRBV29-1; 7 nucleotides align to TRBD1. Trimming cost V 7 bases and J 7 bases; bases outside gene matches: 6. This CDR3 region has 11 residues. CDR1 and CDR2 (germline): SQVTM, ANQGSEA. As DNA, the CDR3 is TGCAGCGGGACAGGTGGGGGGACCCAGTACTTC. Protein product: CSGTGGGTQYF.

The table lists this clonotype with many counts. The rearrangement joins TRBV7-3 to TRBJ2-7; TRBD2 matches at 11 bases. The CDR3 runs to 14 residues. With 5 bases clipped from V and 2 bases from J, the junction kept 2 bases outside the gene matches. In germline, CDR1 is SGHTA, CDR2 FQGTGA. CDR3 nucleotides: TGTGCCAGCAGCGAGACTAGCGGGGCCTACGAGCAGTACTTC. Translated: CASSETSGAYEQYF.

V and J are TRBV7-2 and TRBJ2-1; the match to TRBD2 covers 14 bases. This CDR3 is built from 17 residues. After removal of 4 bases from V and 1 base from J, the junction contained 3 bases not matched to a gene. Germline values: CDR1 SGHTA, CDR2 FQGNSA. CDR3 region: CASSWGLAGVSYNEQFF. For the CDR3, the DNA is TGTGCCAGCAGCTGGGGACTAGCGGGGGTGTCCTACAATGAGCAGTTCTTC.

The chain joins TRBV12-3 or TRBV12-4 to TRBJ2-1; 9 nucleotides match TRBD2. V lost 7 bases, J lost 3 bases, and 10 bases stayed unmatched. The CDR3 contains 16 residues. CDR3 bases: TGTGCCAGCACCCCTCTAGCGGGAAGAGGCTACAATGAGCAGTTCTTC. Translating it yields CASTPLAGRGYNEQFF.